This T cell receptor beta chain was identified during a study of cytomegalovirus exposure and HLA in healthy donors. V lost 4 bases, J lost 0 bases, and 11 bases stayed unmatched. The CDR3 has 17 amino acids. The germline V gene encodes CDR1 SGDLS and CDR2 YYNGEE. Concerning this clone itself: Its antigen remains unidentified.

Study results and limitations: Apparent HLA restriction characterized most CMV-associated TCR beta chains in a later analysis. Earlier results showed most TCR beta V segments being productive about 87% or about 30% of the time. In a later analysis, DRB1 alleles had the most associated TCRs; HLA-C alleles the fewest.

Amplification used 60 Vbeta primers and 13 Jbeta primers. Using immunoSEQ multiplex PCR, the repertoire was profiled, and TCRdb retains in-frame clones only, with some absent. The data hold about 130,000 clones, with approximately 82% observed a single time. The sequenced sample was PBMCs. The source is a boy between 2 and 10 years old in good health and CMV-seronegative. This chain connects TRBV9 to TRBJ2-3; the match to TRBD2 covers 7 bases. As DNA, the CDR3 is TGTGCCAGCAGCTTCCAAGGCGGGGGTGCTAGCACAGATACGCAGTATTTT. It is translated as CASSFQGGGASTDTQYF.